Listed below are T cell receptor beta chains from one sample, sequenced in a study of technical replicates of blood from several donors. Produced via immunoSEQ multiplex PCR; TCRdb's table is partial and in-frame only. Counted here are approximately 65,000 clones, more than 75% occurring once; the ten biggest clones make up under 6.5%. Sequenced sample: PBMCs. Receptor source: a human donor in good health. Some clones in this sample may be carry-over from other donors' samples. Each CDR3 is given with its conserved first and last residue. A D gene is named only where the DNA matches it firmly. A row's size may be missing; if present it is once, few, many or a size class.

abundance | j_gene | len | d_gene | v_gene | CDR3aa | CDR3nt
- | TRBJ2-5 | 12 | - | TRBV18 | CASSPNRETQYF | TGTGCCAGCTCACCTAATCGTGAGACCCAGTACTTC
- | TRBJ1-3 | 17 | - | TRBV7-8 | CASSPLAPGAVGNTIYF | TGTGCCAGCAGCCCCCTGGCCCCAGGGGCGGTTGGAAACACCATATATTTT
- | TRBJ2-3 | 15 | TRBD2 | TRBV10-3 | CAISGSLAGEDTQYF | TGTGCCATCAGTGGGAGTCTAGCGGGGGAAGATACGCAGTATTTT
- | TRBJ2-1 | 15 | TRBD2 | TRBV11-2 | CASSRTSGGANEQFF | TGTGCCAGCAGCAGGACTAGCGGGGGGGCTAATGAGCAGTTCTTC
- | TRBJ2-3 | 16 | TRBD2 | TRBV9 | CASSAGTSGATDTQYF | TGTGCCAGCAGCGCAGGGACTAGCGGAGCCACAGATACGCAGTATTTT
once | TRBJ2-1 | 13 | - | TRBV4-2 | CASSGQSYNEQFF | TGTGCCAGCAGCGGGCAGTCCTACAATGAGCAGTTCTTC
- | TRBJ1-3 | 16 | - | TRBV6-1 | CASSETRGISGNTIYF | TGTGCCAGCAGTGAAACGCGGGGTATCTCTGGAAACACCATATATTTT
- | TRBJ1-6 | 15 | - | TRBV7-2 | CASSFGQPINSPLHF | TGTGCCAGCAGCTTCGGACAGCCGATAAATTCACCCCTCCACTTT
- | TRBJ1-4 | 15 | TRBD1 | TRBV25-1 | CASSEGRTGVGKLFF | TGTGCCAGCAGTGAAGGGAGGACAGGGGTCGGAAAACTGTTTTTT
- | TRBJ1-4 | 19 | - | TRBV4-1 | CASSQAPPRFGTSNEKLFF | TGCGCCAGCAGCCAAGCCCCCCCCCGGTTCGGGACAAGTAATGAAAAACTGTTTTTT
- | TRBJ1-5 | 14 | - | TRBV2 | CASRKTASNQPQHF | TGTGCCAGCAGGAAGACAGCAAGCAATCAGCCCCAGCATTTT
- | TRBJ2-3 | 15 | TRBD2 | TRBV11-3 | CASSPTSGRTDTQYF | TGTGCCAGCAGCCCGACTAGCGGGCGCACAGATACGCAGTATTTT
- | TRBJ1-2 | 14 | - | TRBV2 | CASSGRQGMGGYTF | TGTGCCAGCAGTGGGCGGCAGGGAATGGGTGGCTACACCTTC
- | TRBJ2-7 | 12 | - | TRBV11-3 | CASSLEGAEQYF | TGTGCCAGCAGCTTAGAAGGGGCCGAGCAGTACTTC
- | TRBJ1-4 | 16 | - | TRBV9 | CASSVVWGGENEKLFF | TGTGCCAGCAGCGTAGTTTGGGGCGGGGAAAATGAAAAACTGTTTTTT
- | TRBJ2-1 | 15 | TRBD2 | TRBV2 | CASSESGRPHNEQFF | TGTGCCAGCAGTGAGAGCGGGAGACCTCACAATGAGCAGTTCTTC
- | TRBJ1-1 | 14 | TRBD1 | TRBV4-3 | CASSHRQGVTEAFF | TGCGCCAGCAGCCACCGACAGGGGGTGACTGAAGCTTTCTTT
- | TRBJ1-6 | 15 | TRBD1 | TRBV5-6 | CASSLLDRGNSPLHF | TGTGCCAGCAGCTTGCTCGACAGGGGTAATTCACCCCTCCACTTT
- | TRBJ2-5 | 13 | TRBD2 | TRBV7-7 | CASSTGLGETQYF | TGTGCCAGCAGCACGGGACTAGGAGAGACCCAGTACTTC
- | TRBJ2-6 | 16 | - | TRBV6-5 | CASSYSTGSGANVLTF | TGTGCCAGCAGTTATTCCACAGGTTCTGGGGCCAACGTCCTGACTTTC